The 16 T cell receptor beta chains in this list originate from one sample, sequenced in a study of identical twins listed by TCRdb under 2016. Preparation of the library involved 5' RACE. The sequencer was an Illumina HiSeq 2000. The public sequencing data were trimmed at Q25 with fastp and processed into clonotypes with MiXCR by TCRdb, which kept only in-frame beta chains. Records with the same CDR3 protein are collapsed into one entry carrying the most frequent genes and DNA. Present in this sample are around 1.7 million distinct CDR3 sequences, more than 30% of which were seen just once. The ten largest account for roughly 0.3% of the sample. Source material: cord blood. The receptors stem from a newborn girl in good health.

The chain is built from TRBV30 and TRBJ2-2, with no clear D. V shed 7 bases and J shed 4 bases, with 13 bases lying between them. Germline V gene sequence: CDR1 GTSNPN, CDR2 SVGIG (reference sequence). The CDR3 consists of 13 residues. The CDR3, as DNA: TGTGCCTTTCGGCCTCAACTCACCGGGGAGCTGTTTTTT. It encodes CAFRPQLTGELFF.

V and J are TRBV12-5 and TRBJ2-1; 8 nucleotides agree with TRBD2. Per germline, CDR1 LGHNT and CDR2 FRNRAP. The CDR3 runs to 22 residues. V shed 7 bases and J 0 bases; nucleotides not matched to a gene: 26. CDR3 in DNA: TGTGCTAGTGCCTCCCGTTTCGTGGGACTAGTGGGAGGTGGGGTCTCCTACAATGAGCAGTTCTTC. Encoded protein: CASASRFVGLVGGGVSYNEQFF.

This clonotype was seen a few times. CDR3 bases: TGTGCCAGCAAGGTGGATAGCGGGAGCAGGTCTTACAATGAGCAGTTCTTC. It encodes CASKVDSGSRSYNEQFF. J is TRBJ2-1 and V is TRBV6-1, with 9 bases identical to TRBD2. The CDR3 extends over 17 amino acids. From germline, CDR1 is MNHNS and CDR2 SASEGT. V shed 7 bases and J 4 bases; nucleotides not matched to a gene: 14.

This clonotype was counted between two and nine times. The chain is built from TRBV4-1 and TRBJ1-2; possible D gene TRBD1, 6 bases. The CDR3 has 16 amino acids. The V end was cut by 1 base, the J end by 0 bases, with 12 bases between. Germline V gene lookup returns CDR1 MGHRA and CDR2 YSYEKL. The CDR3 protein is CASSQASRTANYGYTF. CDR3 DNA: TGCGCCAGCAGCCAAGCGTCCCGGACAGCTAACTATGGCTACACCTTC.

This chain links TRBV6-1 with TRBJ1-4; no clear D. Germline V gives CDR1 MNHNS, CDR2 SASEGT. Trimming pared 6 bases from V and 4 bases from J, leaving 24 bases between. The CDR3 has 18 residues. The CDR3 DNA follows: TGTGCCAGCAGCCTATTTTCCCGGGTACACGAGATTAATGAAAAACTGTTTTTT. It is translated as CASSLFSRVHEINEKLFF.

This clonotype has at least ten counts. The V gene is TRBV4-2, the J gene TRBJ2-7; possibly TRBD1 for D (6 bases). The CDR3 loop spans 15 amino acids. Germline CDR1 is LGHNA and CDR2 is YNFKEQ. The V end lost 0 bases, the J end lost 3 bases, and 12 bases lay between the germline ends. The CDR3 DNA is TGTGCCAGCAGCCAAGAAATGCAGGGGATCTACGAGCAGTACTTC. Translated, it gives CASSQEMQGIYEQYF.

This sequence joins TRBV5-1 and TRBJ1-2, with 7 bases matching TRBD1. Trimming at V came to 0 bases and at J to 5 bases, leaving 4 bases not matched to a gene. This CDR3 has 14 amino acids. CDR1 is SGHRS and CDR2 is YFSETQ in the germline V gene. The CDR3 spells CASSLGDSRYGYTF. The CDR3, as DNA: TGCGCCAGCAGCTTGGGGGACAGTCGGTATGGCTACACCTTC.

There are a few counts of this clonotype. The rearrangement joins TRBV29-1 to TRBJ2-5; 9 positions match TRBD1. This CDR3 region has 13 residues. V dropped 4 bases and J dropped 3; count of bases not matched to a gene: 3. Germline lookup yields CDR1 SQVTM and CDR2 ANQGSEA. The CDR3 here is CSVAGTGKETQYF. The CDR3 nucleotides are TGCAGCGTTGCGGGGACAGGGAAAGAGACCCAGTACTTC.

This clonotype was recorded a few times. The chain uses TRBV29-1 and TRBJ1-1; 8 bases map to TRBD1. The CDR3 runs 14 residues. Germline CDR1 reads SQVTM; CDR2 reads ANQGSEA. V shed 4 bases and J 7 bases; nucleotides not matched to a gene: 11. The chain's CDR3 is CSVGAGQGVVEAFF. CDR3 coding DNA: TGCAGCGTTGGAGCTGGACAGGGCGTCGTTGAAGCTTTCTTT. The complete variable domain, with remaining parts taken from reference TRBV29-1 and TRBJ1-1, reads SAVISQKPSRDICQRGTSLTIQCQVDSQVTMMFWYRQQPGQSLTLIATANQGSEATYESGFVIDKFPISRPNLTFSTLTVSNMSPEDSSIYLCSVGAGQGVVEAFFGQGTRLTVV.

The V call is TRBV25-1, the J call TRBJ2-7; 9 positions match TRBD2. Germline lookup yields CDR1 MGHDK and CDR2 SYGVNS. There are 15 residues in the CDR3. V shed 4 bases, J shed 7 bases, and the junction held 11 bases outside the gene matches. Here the CDR3 reads CASSVLGTSSNEQYF. CDR3 DNA sequence: TGTGCCAGCAGTGTTTTAGGGACTAGCTCCAATGAGCAGTACTTC.

This clonotype was seen a handful of times. The rearrangement joins TRBV12-3 or TRBV12-4 to TRBJ2-7, with TRBD1 identical over 9 bases. J lost 6 bases, V lost 6 bases, and 9 bases had no gene match. This CDR3 has 14 residues. The CDR3: CASRGQGRKFEQYF. In DNA, the CDR3 is TGTGCCAGCAGGGGACAGGGAAGGAAATTCGAGCAGTACTTC.

The chain links TRBV7-9 to TRBJ1-1; weak D call: TRBD1 (5 bases). V lost 6 bases and J lost 7, with 15 bases in between. CDR1 is SEHNR, CDR2 FQNEAQ, per germline (reference sequence). The CDR3 is made up of 13 amino acids. CDR3 nucleotides: TGTGCCAGCAGTCTCACGGATGGGGGTGAAGCTTTCTTT. It is translated as CASSLTDGGEAFF.

This clonotype was counted ten times or more. The chain combines TRBV7-2 with TRBJ2-1; D gene ambiguous. CDR1 and CDR2 from the germline V gene are SGHTA and FQGNSA. There are 15 residues in the CDR3. Trimming shortened V by 1 base and J by 0 bases, and 7 bases separated the two germline ends. CDR3 coding DNA: TGTGCCAGCAGCTTAGTCCGGGTCTCCTACAATGAGCAGTTCTTC. Amino acids: CASSLVRVSYNEQFF.

The V call is TRBV20-1, the J call TRBJ2-1; the match to TRBD1 covers 11 bases. Germline values: CDR1 DFQATT, CDR2 SNEGSKA (reference sequence). Trimming took 1 base from V and 5 from J; bases not matched to a gene: 16. The CDR3 contains 19 residues. CDR3 amino acids: CSARAPDRGRSLSHNEQFF. CDR3 nucleotides: TGCAGTGCTAGAGCGCCGGACAGGGGGCGGTCACTGTCCCACAATGAGCAGTTCTTC.

The gene calls are TRBV6-2 or TRBV6-3 and TRBJ2-1; no definite D call. This CDR3 is 14 amino acids long. Per germline, CDR1 MNHEY and CDR2 SVGEGT. V was cut by 2 bases and J by 4 bases, with 9 bases left in between. Written as DNA, the CDR3 is TGTGCCAGCAGTTACGGAGAAGGGTACAATGAGCAGTTCTTC. Encoded protein: CASSYGEGYNEQFF.

This rearrangement joins TRBV28 to TRBJ2-3; no reliable D call. Deletions cut 5 bases from V and 2 bases from J, with 8 bases between. Germline V lookup: CDR1 MDHEN, CDR2 SYDVKM. The CDR3 consists of 13 residues. In DNA form, the CDR3 reads TGTGCCAGCAGTGTGTCCGCCACAGATACGCAGTATTTT. It is translated as CASSVSATDTQYF.